The entry below describes one T cell receptor beta chain. The donors (healthy individuals) were bone marrow donors. Each donor was nominally healthy when sampled (though unrecorded immune exposures were likely). These data are taken from a study of cytomegalovirus exposure and HLA in healthy donors. The CDR3 consists of 15 residues. Germline CDR1 SGHDN, CDR2 FVKESK. Deletions cut 4 bases from V and 6 bases from J, with 13 bases between. The PCR made use of 60 Vbeta and 13 Jbeta primers. Only in-frame clones appear in the TCRdb table, and some are missing; sequencing was by immunoSEQ multiplex PCR. This table holds over 110,000 clones, about 85% found once.

Sequencing was performed on PBMCs. The chain uses TRBV14 and TRBJ1-6; D is perhaps TRBD1 (6 bases). The receptor was derived from a female donor in good health and CMV-seronegative. CDR3 in amino acids: CASSRGGAFNSPLHF. In DNA form, the CDR3 reads TGTGCCAGCAGCCGGGGGGGGGCATTTAATTCACCCCTCCACTTT. Full variable domain (missing parts from reference TRBV14 and TRBJ1-6): EAGVTQFPSHSVIEKGQTVTLRCDPISGHDNLYWYRRVMGKEIKFLLHFVKESKQDESGMPNNRFLAERTGGTYSTLKVQPAELEDSGVYFCASSRGGAFNSPLHFGNGTRLTVT.